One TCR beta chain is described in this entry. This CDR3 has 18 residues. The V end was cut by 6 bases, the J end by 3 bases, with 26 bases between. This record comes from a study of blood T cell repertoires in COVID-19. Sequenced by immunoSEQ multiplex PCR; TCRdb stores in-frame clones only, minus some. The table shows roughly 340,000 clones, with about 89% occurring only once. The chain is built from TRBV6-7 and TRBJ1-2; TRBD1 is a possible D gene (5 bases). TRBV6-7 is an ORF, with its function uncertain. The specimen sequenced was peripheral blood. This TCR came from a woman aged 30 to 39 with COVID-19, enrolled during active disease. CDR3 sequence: CASRSTTLRRRGYYGYTF. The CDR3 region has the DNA TGTGCCAGCAGAAGCACCACCCTACGACGGAGGGGCTACTATGGCTACACCTTC.